The T cell receptor (beta chain) under discussion was sequenced for a study of cytomegalovirus exposure and HLA in healthy donors. Overall study findings and caveats: A later analysis showed TCR association rates differing by HLA locus, peaking at DRB1 and lowest at HLA-C.

As to this clone: The antigen remains unidentified. A read error may account for a junction end that differs from germline.

Germline V gene lookup returns CDR1 GTSNPN and CDR2 SVGIG (reference sequence). CDR3 length: 10 residues. Primers included in the PCR were 60 Vbeta and 13 Jbeta primers. Sequencing used immunoSEQ multiplex PCR; TCRdb keeps in-frame clones, though not all of them. The sample records some 130,000 clones, around three quarters being singletons. The chain employs TRBV30 and TRBJ2-1; possibly TRBD2 for D (5 bases). Sequenced material: PBMCs. The sequence was collected from a woman aged 45-60 years in good health and CMV-seronegative. In DNA, the CDR3 is TGTGCCTGGATTAGAGAGGGCAGGATCTTC. The encoded protein is CAWIREGRIF.